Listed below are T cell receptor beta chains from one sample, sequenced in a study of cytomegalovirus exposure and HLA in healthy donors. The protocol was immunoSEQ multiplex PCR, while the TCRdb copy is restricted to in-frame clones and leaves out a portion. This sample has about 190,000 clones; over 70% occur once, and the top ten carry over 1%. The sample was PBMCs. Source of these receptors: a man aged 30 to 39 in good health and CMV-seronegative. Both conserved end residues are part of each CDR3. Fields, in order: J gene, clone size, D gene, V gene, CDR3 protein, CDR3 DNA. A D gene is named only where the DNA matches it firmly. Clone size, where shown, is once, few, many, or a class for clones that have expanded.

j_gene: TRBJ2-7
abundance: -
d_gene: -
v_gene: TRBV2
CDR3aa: CASSVGTAYEQYF
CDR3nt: TGTGCCAGCAGTGTCGGAACAGCCTACGAGCAGTACTTC

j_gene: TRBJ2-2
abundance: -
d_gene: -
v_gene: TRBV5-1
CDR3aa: CASSLGVASLTGELFF
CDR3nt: TGCGCCAGCAGCTTGGGCGTGGCTAGTCTCACCGGGGAGCTGTTTTTT

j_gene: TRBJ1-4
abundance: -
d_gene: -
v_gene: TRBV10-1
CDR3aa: CASSRAANEKLFF
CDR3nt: TGCGCCAGCAGCAGGGCAGCTAATGAAAAACTGTTTTTT

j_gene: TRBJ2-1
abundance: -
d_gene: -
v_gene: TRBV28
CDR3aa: CASSRYGISYNEQFF
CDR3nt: TGTGCCAGCAGTCGGTACGGGATTTCCTACAATGAGCAGTTCTTC

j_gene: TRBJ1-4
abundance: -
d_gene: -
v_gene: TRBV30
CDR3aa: CAWSDGRQGLFF
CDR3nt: TGTGCCTGGAGTGATGGCCGCCAGGGACTGTTTTTT

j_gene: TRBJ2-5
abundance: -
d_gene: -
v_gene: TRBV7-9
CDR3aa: CASSILFQETQYF
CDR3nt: TGTGCCAGCAGCATACTTTTCCAAGAGACCCAGTACTTC

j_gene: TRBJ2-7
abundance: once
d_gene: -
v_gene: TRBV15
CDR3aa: CATGRSGYEQYF
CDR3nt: TGTGCCACCGGGAGGTCGGGGTACGAGCAGTACTTC

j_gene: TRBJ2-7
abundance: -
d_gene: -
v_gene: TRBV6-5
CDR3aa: CASSYGGSYEQYF
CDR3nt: TGTGCCAGCAGTTACGGAGGATCCTACGAGCAGTACTTC

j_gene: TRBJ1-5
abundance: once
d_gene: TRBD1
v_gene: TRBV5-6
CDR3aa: CASSLRGTVLNQPQHF
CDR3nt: TGTGCCAGCAGCTTGAGAGGGACAGTGCTAAATCAGCCCCAGCATTTT

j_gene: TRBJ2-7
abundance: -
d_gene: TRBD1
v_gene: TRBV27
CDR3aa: CASTLGQGNYEQYF
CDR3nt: TGTGCCAGCACCCTGGGACAGGGGAACTACGAGCAGTACTTC